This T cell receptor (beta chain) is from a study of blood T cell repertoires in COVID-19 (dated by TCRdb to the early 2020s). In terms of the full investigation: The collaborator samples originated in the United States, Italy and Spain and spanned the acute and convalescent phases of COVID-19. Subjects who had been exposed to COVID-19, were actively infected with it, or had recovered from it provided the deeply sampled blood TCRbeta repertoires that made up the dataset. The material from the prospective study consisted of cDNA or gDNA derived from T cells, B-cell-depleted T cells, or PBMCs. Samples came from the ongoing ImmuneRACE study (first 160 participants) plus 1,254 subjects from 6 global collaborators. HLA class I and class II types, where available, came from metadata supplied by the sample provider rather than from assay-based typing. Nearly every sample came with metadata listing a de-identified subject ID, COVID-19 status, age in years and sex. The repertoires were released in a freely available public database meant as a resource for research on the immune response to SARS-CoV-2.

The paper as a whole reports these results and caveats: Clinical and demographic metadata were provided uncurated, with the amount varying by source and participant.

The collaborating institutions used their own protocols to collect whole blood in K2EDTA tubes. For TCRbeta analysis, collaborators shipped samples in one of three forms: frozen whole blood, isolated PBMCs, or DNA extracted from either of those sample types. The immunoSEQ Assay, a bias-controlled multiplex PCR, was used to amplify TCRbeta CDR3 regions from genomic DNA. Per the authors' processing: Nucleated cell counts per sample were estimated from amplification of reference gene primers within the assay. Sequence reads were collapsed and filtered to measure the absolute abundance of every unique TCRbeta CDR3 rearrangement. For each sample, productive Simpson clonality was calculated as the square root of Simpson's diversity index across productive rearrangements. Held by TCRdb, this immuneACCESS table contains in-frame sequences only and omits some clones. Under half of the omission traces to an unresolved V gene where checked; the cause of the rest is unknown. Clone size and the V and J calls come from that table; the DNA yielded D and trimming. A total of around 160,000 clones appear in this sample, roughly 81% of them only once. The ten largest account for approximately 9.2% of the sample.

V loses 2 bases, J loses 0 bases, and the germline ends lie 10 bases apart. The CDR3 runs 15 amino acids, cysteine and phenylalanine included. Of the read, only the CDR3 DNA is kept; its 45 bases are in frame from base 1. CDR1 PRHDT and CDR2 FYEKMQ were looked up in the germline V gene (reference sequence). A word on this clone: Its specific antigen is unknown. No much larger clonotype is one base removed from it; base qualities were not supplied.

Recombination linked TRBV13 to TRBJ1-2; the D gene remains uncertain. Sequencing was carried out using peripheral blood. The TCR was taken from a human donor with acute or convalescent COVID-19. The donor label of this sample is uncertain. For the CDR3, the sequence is CASSLTGGSNYGYTF. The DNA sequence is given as TGTGCCAGCAGCTTAACCGGCGGATCTAACTATGGCTACACCTTC.